This T cell receptor (beta chain) was documented in a study of blood T cell repertoires in COVID-19. About the study: The study drew acute and convalescent COVID-19 samples from the United States, Italy and Spain. T cells, B-cell-depleted T cells, or PBMCs supplied cDNA or gDNA.

The CDR3 totals 17 residues. V gave up 2 bases and J gave up 5 bases; unmatched junction bases: 13. Germline V gene sequence: CDR1 KGHSH, CDR2 LQKENI. As handled by the study authors: Amplification with reference gene primers provided the estimates of nucleated cell counts. The table came from immunoSEQ multiplex PCR; TCRdb's copy has only in-frame clones and leaves some out. The DNA gave D and trimming, while V, J and clone size come from that table. The sample consists of roughly 160,000 clones, 83% of them appearing once. This TCR was recovered from a woman of 80 years or more with acute or convalescent COVID-19. Sequencing was performed on peripheral blood. The rearrangement joins TRBV18 to TRBJ2-7; 9 bases map to TRBD1. CDR3 sequence: CASSPGQGLYRGHEQYF. DNA for the CDR3: TGTGCCAGCTCACCAGGACAGGGGTTATATCGCGGGCACGAGCAGTACTTC.